This T cell receptor (beta chain) was recovered during a study of OX40 agonist ivuxolimab in advanced cancers. The table came from immunoSEQ multiplex PCR; TCRdb's copy has only in-frame clones and leaves some out. The sample holds 60,000 or so clones, about 90% seen once. The CDR3 has 17 residues. Germline-derived CDR1 and CDR2 are SGHNT and YYREEE (reference sequence). Between the trimmed V and J ends, which lost 0 bases and 2 bases, there was a span of 17 bases. The clonotype was recovered from an adult with an advanced solid tumor such as melanoma, head and neck, liver or kidney cancer. Material: CD4+ or CD8+ T cells sorted from blood, obtained in a trial of the OX40 agonist ivuxolimab. V is TRBV5-4 and J is TRBJ1-1, with D possibly matching TRBD1 (6 bases). For the CDR3, the DNA is TGTGCCAGCAGCTTGGGGTCAGGGGCCGGGGGAAACACTGAAGCTTTCTTT. Translation: CASSLGSGAGGNTEAFF.